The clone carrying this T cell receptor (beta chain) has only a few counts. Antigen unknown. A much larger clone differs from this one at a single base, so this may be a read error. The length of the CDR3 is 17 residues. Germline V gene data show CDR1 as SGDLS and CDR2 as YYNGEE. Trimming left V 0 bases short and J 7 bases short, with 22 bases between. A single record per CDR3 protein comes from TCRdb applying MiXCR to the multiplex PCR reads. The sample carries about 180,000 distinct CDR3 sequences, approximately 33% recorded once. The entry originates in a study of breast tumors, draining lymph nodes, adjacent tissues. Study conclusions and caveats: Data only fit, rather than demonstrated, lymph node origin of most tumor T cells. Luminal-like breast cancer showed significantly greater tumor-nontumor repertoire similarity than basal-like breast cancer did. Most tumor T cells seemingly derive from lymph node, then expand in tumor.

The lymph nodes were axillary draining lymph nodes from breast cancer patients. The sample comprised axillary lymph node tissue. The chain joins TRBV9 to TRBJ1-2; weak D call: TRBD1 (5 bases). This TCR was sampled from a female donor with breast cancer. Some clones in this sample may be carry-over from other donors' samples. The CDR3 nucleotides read TGTGCCAGCAGCGTAGGAACAGGACCCAACTTGATCTCTGGCTACACCTTC. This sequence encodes CASSVGTGPNLISGYTF.